What follows are 28 T cell receptor beta chains derived from one specimen sequenced in a study of cytomegalovirus exposure and HLA in healthy donors. Primers: 60 Vbeta forward and 13 Jbeta reverse. Measured with immunoSEQ multiplex PCR; TCRdb has only the in-frame clones, and not every one. The sample includes approximately 79,000 clones, roughly 79% of them seen just once. Sequencing used PBMCs. Receptors originate from a middle-aged woman in good health and CMV-seropositive.

The chain combines TRBV28 with TRBJ1-3; possibly TRBD1 for D (5 bases). V lost 5 bases and J lost 6, with 17 bases in between. The CDR3 is 15 residues long. CDR1 is MDHEN and CDR2 is SYDVKM in the germline V gene. CDR3 residues: CASSRRPGPENTIYF. CDR3 nucleotide sequence: TGTGCCAGCAGTCGCCGCCCAGGGCCCGAAAACACCATATATTTT.

J is TRBJ2-1 and V is TRBV5-1; TRBD2 aligns across 8 bases. Germline V CDR1 and CDR2: SGHRS, YFSETQ. The CDR3 length is 16 residues. Trimming at V came to 0 bases and at J to 0 bases, leaving 2 bases not matched to a gene. CDR3 DNA: TGCGCCAGCAGCTTGGCGGGACTAGACTCCTACAATGAGCAGTTCTTC. Its translation is CASSLAGLDSYNEQFF.

The table lists this clone with a few counts. V gene TRBV6-5 combines with J gene TRBJ2-7; 12 bases are a match to TRBD2. The germline V gene encodes CDR1 MNHEY and CDR2 SVGAGI. The CDR3 extends over 14 amino acids. V was clipped by 6 bases and J by 2 bases; unmatched bases: 2. Here the CDR3 reads CASRRTSGTYEQYF. In DNA, the CDR3 is TGTGCCAGCAGGCGGACTAGCGGGACCTACGAGCAGTACTTC.

This clone was seen just once. This rearrangement joins TRBV6-5 to TRBJ2-3; D is undetermined. Per germline, CDR1 MNHEY and CDR2 SVGAGI. The CDR3 has 13 residues. Deletions cut 6 bases from V and 6 bases from J, with 13 bases between. The CDR3 loop reads CASSRLPRDTQYF. The CDR3 DNA is TGTGCCAGCAGCCGACTCCCTCGGGATACGCAGTATTTT.

In this sample, this clone turned up a few times. CDR3: CASRGFQTYNTEAFF. The CDR3 nucleotides read TGTGCCAGCAGGGGTTTCCAGACATACAACACTGAAGCTTTCTTT. V and J are TRBV6-1 and TRBJ1-1; no firm D call. Trimming stripped 6 bases from V and 2 bases from J, with 16 bases between. The V gene's germline CDR1 is MNHNS and CDR2 SASEGT. The CDR3 is 15 residues long.

This clone was detected only a few times. J is TRBJ1-6 and V is TRBV27; unclear D gene. CDR1 MNHEY and CDR2 SMNVEV come from the germline V gene (reference sequence). The CDR3 runs to 14 residues. The ends were cut back, 2 bases at V and 7 bases at J, with 9 bases in the middle. The CDR3, as DNA: TGTGCCAGCAGTTTACAGGTTCAGAATTCACCCCTCCACTTT. Protein sequence: CASSLQVQNSPLHF.

The V and J genes are TRBV21-1 and TRBJ2-5; the table's D call TRBD2 went unverified against the DNA. The last part of the DNA fits TRBJ2-7 better; the J call may be wrong. TRBV21-1 is flagged as a pseudogene. CDR3 length: 14 residues. In DNA form, the CDR3 reads TGTGCCAGCAGCAAGTTGAGCAACTCCTACGAGCAGTACTTC. Translation: CASSKLSNSYEQYF.

The V and J genes are TRBV13 and TRBJ2-5; TRBD2 might be the D (6 bases). V was cut by 1 base and J by 2 bases, with 8 bases left in between. The CDR3 covers 14 residues. Germline loops: CDR1 PRHDT, CDR2 FYEKMQ (reference sequence). The CDR3 DNA follows: TGTGCCAGCAGCTTAGTTAGCGGTCAAGAGACCCAGTACTTC. Residues: CASSLVSGQETQYF.

This clone was seen a few times. The chain uses TRBV25-1 and TRBJ1-6, with a possible D match to TRBD1 (5 bases). Germline V gene lookup returns CDR1 MGHDK and CDR2 SYGVNS. There are 14 residues in the CDR3. Trimming stripped 6 bases from V and 10 bases from J, with 16 bases between. The CDR3 DNA sequence: TGTGCCAGCAGCCCTTTTTTAGGGGTCTCACCCCTCCACTTT. Encoded protein: CASSPFLGVSPLHF.

The chain carries TRBV5-1 and TRBJ1-1, with D perhaps matching TRBD1 (6 bases). CDR1 and CDR2 (germline): SGHRS, YFSETQ. V was cut by 4 bases and J by 10 bases, with 20 bases left in between. CDR3 size: 14 residues. The CDR3 region has the DNA TGCGCCAGCAGCCGAGAACCGGGACAACGGACAGCTTTCTTT. Protein: CASSREPGQRTAFF.

The rearrangement joins TRBV15 to TRBJ2-1; 9 bases are shared with TRBD2. There are 16 residues in the CDR3. Germline CDR1 is LNHNV and CDR2 is YYDKDF (reference sequence). Trimming took 2 bases from V and 8 from J; bases not matched to a gene: 10. The CDR3 spells CATSRQIAGVGDEQFF. For the CDR3, the DNA is TGTGCCACCAGCAGACAAATAGCGGGAGTTGGAGATGAGCAGTTCTTC. Complete variable domain (other parts from reference TRBV15 and TRBJ2-1): DAMVIQNPRYQVTQFGKPVTLSCSQTLNHNVMYWYQQKSSQAPKLLFHYYDKDFNNEADTPDNFQSRRPNTSFCFLDIRSPGLGDTAMYLCATSRQIAGVGDEQFFGPGTRLTVL.

The genes are TRBV7-9 and TRBJ1-3; no clear D gene. In germline, CDR1 is SEHNR, CDR2 FQNEAQ (reference sequence). The CDR3 spans 14 residues. Trimming took off 7 bases at V and 0 bases at J, with 10 bases between the two ends. CDR3 region: CASTYADSGNTIYF. In DNA form, the CDR3 reads TGTGCCAGCACCTACGCCGACTCTGGAAACACCATATATTTT.

This rearrangement joins TRBV6-4 to TRBJ2-7; no reliable D call. CDR3 length: 12 amino acids. CDR1 MRHNA and CDR2 SNTAGT come from the germline V gene. Deletions cut 6 bases from V and 3 bases from J, with 9 bases between. Here the CDR3 DNA reads TGTGCCAGCAGCCCCCCCCTCTACGAGCAGTACTTC. Amino acid sequence: CASSPPLYEQYF.

This clone was counted a single time. The CDR3 loop is CASSSRQGTDTQYF. The DNA for the CDR3 is TGTGCCAGCAGCTCCAGACAGGGCACAGATACGCAGTATTTT. The V gene is TRBV5-6, the J gene TRBJ2-3; TRBD1 might be the D (6 bases). V lost 3 bases and J 1 base, leaving 9 bases between the germline ends. Looked up from germline, CDR1 is SGHDT and CDR2 is YYEEEE. The CDR3 runs to 14 residues.

The chain carries TRBV6-5 and TRBJ1-3; D possibly corresponds to TRBD1 (6 bases). The V gene's germline CDR1 is MNHEY and CDR2 SVGAGI. The CDR3 runs to 16 residues. The ends were cut back, 2 bases at V and 8 bases at J, with 19 bases in the middle. CDR3 sequence: CASSYSRGGLGYTIYF. The CDR3 nucleotides read TGTGCCAGCAGTTACAGCCGGGGGGGCCTGGGATACACCATATATTTT.

The genes are TRBV6-1 and TRBJ2-3; TRBD2 might be the D (5 bases). The CDR3 loop spans 15 amino acids. Germline V gene lookup returns CDR1 MNHNS and CDR2 SASEGT. V lost 5 bases to trimming and J lost 8 bases, with 20 bases between them. The DNA for the CDR3 is TGTGCCAGCAGTAAGACCGTACTACTAGACCTTACGCAGTATTTT. Its translation: CASSKTVLLDLTQYF.

This clone came up a few times. The gene calls are TRBV4-1 and TRBJ2-7; D is possibly TRBD2 (5 bases). V lost 4 bases and J 2 bases, leaving 15 bases between the germline ends. The CDR3 has 15 residues. CDR1 and CDR2 from the germline V gene are MGHRA and YSYEKL. The CDR3 reads CASSPRRQYPYEQYF. CDR3 DNA sequence: TGCGCCAGCAGCCCCCGGAGGCAGTACCCCTACGAGCAGTACTTC.

This chain uses TRBV7-9 with TRBJ1-5, with 8 bases aligning to TRBD1. The CDR3 is 17 amino acids. J lost 6 bases, V lost 0 bases, and 10 bases had no gene match. In germline, CDR1 is SEHNR, CDR2 FQNEAQ (reference sequence). In nucleotides, the CDR3 is TGTGCCAGCAGCTTAGCCATGACAGGGGAATCGGGTCAGCCCCAGCATTTT. Protein product: CASSLAMTGESGQPQHF. Full variable domain (missing parts from reference TRBV7-9 and TRBJ1-5): DTGVSQNPRHKITKRGQNVTFRCDPISEHNRLYWYRQTLGQGPEFLTYFQNEAQLEKSRLLSDRFSAERPKGSFSTLEIQRTEQGDSAMYLCASSLAMTGESGQPQHFGDGTRLSIL.

The chain joins TRBV6-1 to TRBJ2-5; 11 bases line up with TRBD1. The tail of the sequence fits TRBJ2-7 better, so the J call may be wrong. The CDR3 covers 15 residues. From germline, CDR1 is MNHNS and CDR2 SASEGT. CDR3 sequence (DNA): TGTGCCAGCAGTGCCCACCCCGGGACAGGGGGCGAGCAGTACTTC. This codes for CASSAHPGTGGEQYF.

The V gene is TRBV29-1, the J gene TRBJ1-2, with 8 bases identical to TRBD1. Trimming removed 3 bases from V and 4 bases from J; junction bases left unmatched: 13. CDR1 and CDR2 (germline): SQVTM, ANQGSEA. The CDR3 has 16 residues. The CDR3 region has the DNA TGCAGCGTTGATGCTGACGACAGGGGCAACTCCTATGGCTACACCTTC. Translated, it gives CSVDADDRGNSYGYTF.

V and J are TRBV5-6 and TRBJ2-7; TRBD2 agrees at 12 bases. After removal of 0 bases from V and 4 bases from J, the junction contained 5 bases not matched to a gene. The CDR3 has 16 residues. Germline CDR1 and CDR2: SGHDT and YYEEEE. CDR3 DNA sequence: TGTGCCAGCAGCTTGGCCGGGACTAGCGGGCAATACGAGCAGTACTTC. This codes for CASSLAGTSGQYEQYF.

The chain employs TRBV7-3 and TRBJ2-2; no clear D gene. Trimming took 2 bases from V and 7 from J, leaving 5 bases between them. The germline V gene encodes CDR1 SGHTA and CDR2 FQGTGA. The CDR3 extends over 12 amino acids. The CDR3 is CASSLLDGELFF. DNA of the CDR3: TGTGCCAGCAGCTTATTAGACGGGGAGCTGTTTTTT.

This chain joins TRBV27 and TRBJ2-7; TRBD1 matches 12 bases. Germline V CDR1 and CDR2: MNHEY, SMNVEV (reference sequence). Trimming removed 4 bases from V and 4 bases from J; junction bases left unmatched: 11. The CDR3 length is 17 residues. The CDR3 DNA sequence: TGTGCCAGCAGTTACTTAGGGACAGGGGGCCGATATTACGAGCAGTACTTC. Translation: CASSYLGTGGRYYEQYF.

The rearrangement uses TRBV25-1 and TRBJ1-4, with D possibly TRBD1 on 6 matching bases. V gave up 0 bases and J gave up 6 bases, with 11 bases separating them. The CDR3 spans 15 residues. Germline CDR1 MGHDK, CDR2 SYGVNS. The CDR3 DNA reads as TGTGCCAGCAGTGAATACAGGGGCGCATATGAAAAACTGTTTTTT. It translates to CASSEYRGAYEKLFF.

This rearrangement joins TRBV6-5 to TRBJ1-3; perhaps TRBD1 as D (5 bases). Germline V gives CDR1 MNHEY, CDR2 SVGAGI. This CDR3 is built from 15 residues. Trimming took 6 bases from V and 0 from J, leaving 12 bases between them. CDR3 nucleotide sequence: TGTGCCAGCAGCGGAGACAGATACTCTGGAAACACCATATATTTT. This gives the protein CASSGDRYSGNTIYF.

V usage is TRBV5-6 and J usage is TRBJ2-3; 9 nucleotides line up with TRBD2. The CDR3 totals 18 residues. Germline V gene sequence: CDR1 SGHDT, CDR2 YYEEEE. After removal of 3 bases from V and 2 bases from J, the junction contained 13 bases not matched to a gene. In DNA, the CDR3 is TGTGCCAGCAGCTCATTGTATGCGGGGGGGCCTGACACAGATACGCAGTATTTT. This sequence encodes CASSSLYAGGPDTDTQYF.

This chain uses TRBV19 with TRBJ2-3; D unresolved. Germline CDR1 and CDR2: LNHDA and SQIVND (reference sequence). The CDR3 is made up of 12 amino acids. V lost 3 bases, J lost 3 bases, and 4 bases lay in between. CDR3 region: CASSIRTDTQYF. CDR3 coding DNA: TGTGCCAGTAGTATTAGAACAGATACGCAGTATTTT.

The chain has TRBV20-1 and TRBJ1-1; D is possibly TRBD1 (5 bases). There are 11 residues in the CDR3. CDR1 and CDR2 from the germline V gene are DFQATT and SNEGSKA (reference sequence). Trimming removed 3 bases at V and 5 bases at J, with 7 bases between. The DNA for the CDR3 is TGCAGTGCTAGGGAGGGGACTGAAGCTTTCTTT. Its translation is CSAREGTEAFF.